Following are 32 T cell receptor beta chains from one sample sequenced in a study of T cell repertoires in cytomegalovirus infection. TCRdb ran MiXCR on the reads and lists one entry per CDR3 protein. The profile covers fewer than 250,000 distinct CDR3 sequences, with 20% to 25% appearing a single time and 15% to 20% taken by the ten largest. The sample taken for sequencing was CD8+ T cells from PBMCs. The receptors were sampled from a human donor in good health (CMV status not recorded). Some clones in this sample may be carry-over from other donors' samples.

This chain joins TRBV2 and TRBJ2-1; D call uncertain. CDR3 length: 11 residues. The V gene lost 6 bases and the J gene lost 10 bases, with 10 bases spanning the gap. CDR1 is SNHLY and CDR2 is FYNNEI in the germline V gene. The chain's CDR3 is CASRSTLEQFF. The CDR3 region has the DNA TGTGCCAGCAGGAGCACCCTCGAGCAGTTCTTC.

Concerning this clonotype: A much larger clone lies one base from this, so it may be a read error. The chain has TRBV12-3 or TRBV12-4 and TRBJ1-3; D uncertain. The CDR3 length is 12 residues. The CDR3 is CAGSPAGNTIYF. CDR3 DNA sequence: TGTGCCGGCAGTCCTGCCGGAAACACCATATATTTT.

The genes are TRBV28 and TRBJ2-7, with 11 bases aligning to TRBD2. Germline V gene lookup returns CDR1 MDHEN and CDR2 SYDVKM. CDR3 length: 16 amino acids. J gave up 3 bases and V 3 bases, and 7 bases lay outside the gene matches. CDR3 amino acids: CASSFGLAGGSYEQYF. The CDR3 DNA reads as TGTGCCAGCAGTTTTGGGCTAGCGGGGGGAAGCTACGAGCAGTACTTC.

In its sample, this clonotype was seen a few times. The genes are TRBV7-2 and TRBJ1-2, with a weak D call TRBD1 (5 bases). Trimming took 5 bases from V and 4 from J, leaving 14 bases between them. The germline V gene encodes CDR1 SGHTA and CDR2 FQGNSA. The CDR3 covers 14 residues. CDR3 in amino acids: CASSDPGIGYGYTF. The DNA of the CDR3 is TGTGCCAGCAGCGACCCAGGGATTGGCTATGGCTACACCTTC.

This clonotype was seen at least ten times. V usage is TRBV28 and J usage is TRBJ2-1; 16 positions agree with TRBD2. The CDR3 runs to 14 residues. V lost 3 bases to trimming and J lost 11 bases; unmatched junction nucleotides: 1. Germline-derived CDR1 and CDR2 are MDHEN and SYDVKM. CDR3 bases: TGTGCCAGCAGTTTGGGACTAGCGGGGGGGCAGCAGTTCTTC. This translates into CASSLGLAGGQQFF. Full variable domain (missing parts from reference TRBV28 and TRBJ2-1): DVKVTQSSRYLVKRTGEKVFLECVQDMDHENMFWYRQDPGLGLRLIYFSYDVKMKEKGDIPEGYSVSREKKERFSLILESASTNQTSMYLCASSLGLAGGQQFFGPGTRLTVL.

The gene calls are TRBV2 and TRBJ2-5, with 7 bases lining up with TRBD1. After removal of 3 bases from V and 6 bases from J, the junction contained 7 bases not matched to a gene. The length of the CDR3 is 14 residues. Germline-derived CDR1 and CDR2 are SNHLY and FYNNEI. The CDR3: CASSDQGVSKTQYF. CDR3 nucleotide sequence: TGTGCCAGCAGTGACCAGGGGGTTAGTAAGACCCAGTACTTC.

The J gene is TRBJ2-2, the V gene TRBV7-2, with 11 bases identical to TRBD2. The V gene's germline CDR1 is SGHTA and CDR2 FQGNSA. V trimming: 5 bases; J trimming: 5 bases; junction bases outside the gene matches: 4. The CDR3 is made up of 15 amino acids. This CDR3 reads CASSLSGGDTGELFF. In DNA, the CDR3 is TGTGCCAGCAGCCTTAGCGGGGGGGATACCGGGGAGCTGTTTTTT.

Ten or more counts support this clonotype. V is TRBV4-1 and J is TRBJ2-7, with 8 nucleotides matching TRBD2. Germline-derived CDR1 and CDR2 are MGHRA and YSYEKL. Germline trimming cut 0 bases from V and 3 bases from J; bases unmatched to any gene: 7. The CDR3 is made up of 16 amino acids. The CDR3 sequence is CASSQDSSGNYYEQYF. CDR3 sequence (DNA): TGCGCCAGCAGCCAAGACAGTAGCGGGAACTACTACGAGCAGTACTTC.

This clonotype was counted ten times or more. The chain joins TRBV7-6 to TRBJ1-5, with D unclear. Germline V lookup: CDR1 SGHVS, CDR2 FNYEAQ. This CDR3 has 18 residues. The V gene lost 5 bases and the J gene lost 0 bases, with 20 bases spanning the gap. The chain's CDR3 is CASSPQPGSPYSNQPQHF. The CDR3 nucleotides read TGTGCCAGCAGCCCCCAGCCGGGGAGCCCTTATAGCAATCAGCCCCAGCATTTT.

This clonotype came up a few times. The chain combines TRBV5-5 with TRBJ2-7; TRBD2 agrees at 8 bases. Per the germline V gene, CDR1 is SGHKS and CDR2 is YYEKEE (reference sequence). CDR3 length: 15 amino acids. V shed 0 bases and J 3 bases; nucleotides not matched to a gene: 5. This CDR3 reads CASSLDGTRIYEQYF. In DNA, the CDR3 is TGTGCCAGCAGCTTGGATGGGACTAGGATCTACGAGCAGTACTTC. The whole variable domain, remainder taken from reference TRBV5-5 and TRBJ2-7, is DAGVTQSPTHLIKTRGQQVTLRCSPISGHKSVSWYQQVLGQGPQFIFQYYEKEERGRGNFPDRFSARQFPNYSSELNVNALLLGDSALYLCASSLDGTRIYEQYFGPGTRLTVT.

As for this clonotype: A much larger clone lies one base from this, so it may be a read error. The rearrangement uses TRBV11-2 and TRBJ2-1, with D unresolved. The CDR3 covers 14 residues. Germline CDR1 and CDR2: SGHAT and FQNNGV. This CDR3 is CVSSLVPANNEQFF. CDR3 coding DNA: TGTGTCAGCAGCTTAGTTCCGGCTAACAATGAGCAGTTCTTC.

This clonotype has more than one count but fewer than ten. The chain links TRBV10-2 to TRBJ2-7; D unresolved. The germline V and J ends were trimmed by 3 bases and 6 bases, with 9 bases remaining between them. CDR3 size: 12 residues. The germline V gene has CDR1 WSHSY and CDR2 SAAADI. CDR3 loop: CASSDESGEQYF. Written as DNA, the CDR3 is TGCGCCAGCAGTGATGAGTCGGGCGAGCAGTACTTC.

A few counts support this clonotype. V and J are TRBV7-6 and TRBJ2-1; 15 bases fit TRBD2. CDR3 length: 17 residues. V shed 5 bases, J shed 10 bases, and the junction held 12 bases outside the gene matches. Germline lookup yields CDR1 SGHVS and CDR2 FNYEAQ. CDR3: CASSTGLAGGPQDEQFF. In nucleotides, the CDR3 is TGTGCCAGCAGCACTGGACTAGCGGGGGGGCCCCAGGACGAGCAGTTCTTC.

This clonotype was recorded many times. The chain has TRBV7-2 and TRBJ2-2; D uncertain. This CDR3 spans 13 amino acids. V dropped 2 bases and J dropped 7 bases, with 8 bases sitting between them. From germline, CDR1 is SGHTA and CDR2 FQGNSA. CDR3 in DNA: TGTGCCAGCAGCTTAATTTTGAACGGGGAGCTGTTTTTT. This translates into CASSLILNGELFF.

V is TRBV5-6 and J is TRBJ1-1; D gene ambiguous. The V gene lost 1 base and the J gene lost 0 bases, with 7 bases spanning the gap. The CDR3 sequence is 14 residues long. Germline loops: CDR1 SGHDT, CDR2 YYEEEE. The CDR3 nucleotides are TGTGCCAGCAGCTTGCCAGATATGAACACTGAAGCTTTCTTT. It specifies CASSLPDMNTEAFF.

This chain links TRBV19 with TRBJ2-1; 7 bases fit TRBD1. Germline CDR1 is LNHDA and CDR2 is SQIVND (reference sequence). The CDR3 spans 13 residues. With V trimmed by 7 bases and J by 5 bases, 5 bases remained unmatched. The CDR3 region has the DNA TGTGCCAGTACCACAGGGGTTGACAATGAGCAGTTCTTC. This encodes CASTTGVDNEQFF.

About this clonotype itself: The conserved final phenylalanine or tryptophan is absent from the CDR3, which likely points to a read error. The CDR3 reads CSARDLVRRDTQYS. The CDR3 nucleotides are TGCAGTGCTAGAGATTTGGTGCGTAGGGATACGCAGTATTCT. The rearrangement joins TRBV20-1 to TRBJ2-3; D not resolved. Germline V gene lookup returns CDR1 DFQATT and CDR2 SNEGSKA (reference sequence). V lost 0 bases and J lost 6, with 13 bases in between. CDR3 size: 14 residues.

This clonotype was counted a few times. The chain links TRBV12-3 or TRBV12-4 to TRBJ1-2; no clear D gene. Trimming removed 10 bases at V and 0 bases at J, with 12 bases between. There are 13 residues in the CDR3. For the CDR3, the DNA is TGTGCCAAAAGGCAGGACTCTAACTATGGCTACACCTTC. Amino acid sequence: CAKRQDSNYGYTF.

The genes are TRBV4-1 and TRBJ1-1; D may be TRBD1 (6 bases). V was clipped by 3 bases and J by 4 bases, with 18 bases between them. From germline, CDR1 is MGHRA and CDR2 YSYEKL. The CDR3 totals 16 residues. The CDR3: CASSQASAGVSTEAFF. In DNA form, the CDR3 reads TGCGCCAGCAGCCAGGCTTCGGCAGGGGTAAGCACTGAAGCTTTCTTT.

This clonotype was observed a few times. The V call is TRBV28, the J call TRBJ1-1; 7 bases are a match to TRBD1. This CDR3 spans 14 amino acids. Germline lookup yields CDR1 MDHEN and CDR2 SYDVKM. V shed 7 bases, J shed 1 base, and the junction held 6 bases outside the gene matches. CDR3 residues: CASTLGQTNTEAFF. CDR3 bases: TGTGCCAGCACCCTGGGACAGACGAACACTGAAGCTTTCTTT. Full variable domain (rest looked up from reference TRBV28 and TRBJ1-1): DVKVTQSSRYLVKRTGEKVFLECVQDMDHENMFWYRQDPGLGLRLIYFSYDVKMKEKGDIPEGYSVSREKKERFSLILESASTNQTSMYLCASTLGQTNTEAFFGQGTRLTVV.

This clonotype appeared a single time. This may arise from a read error, as a much more abundant clone is one base away. CDR3 sequence: CASSLGAYRDSNSPLRF. CDR3 nucleotides: TGTGCCAGCAGCTTAGGGGCCTACAGGGACAGTAATTCACCCCTCCGCTTT. The gene calls are TRBV7-6 and TRBJ1-6; 7 nucleotides line up with TRBD1. The CDR3 extends over 17 amino acids. CDR1 is SGHVS and CDR2 is FNYEAQ in the germline V gene.

This clonotype was counted between two and nine times. The chain employs TRBV7-2 and TRBJ2-3; perhaps D is TRBD1 or TRBD2 (6 bases each). In germline, CDR1 is SGHTA, CDR2 FQGNSA. The CDR3 is 16 amino acids. V was clipped by 2 bases and J by 2 bases, with 14 bases between them. For the CDR3, the DNA is TGTGCCAGCAGCTTACGGATCGGGGGCCCCACAGATACGCAGTATTTT. This translates into CASSLRIGGPTDTQYF.

This clonotype has only a few counts. The V gene is TRBV4-1, the J gene TRBJ2-1, with 9 nucleotides matching TRBD1. Germline V gene lookup returns CDR1 MGHRA and CDR2 YSYEKL. There are 16 residues in the CDR3. V was pared by 1 base and J by 5 bases, with 6 bases of the junction left unmatched. The DNA for the CDR3 is TGCGCCAGCAGCCAAGGGGGACAGGGAGCCCACAATGAGCAGTTCTTC. Translation gives CASSQGGQGAHNEQFF.

The CDR3: CASSAGDETQYF. Here the CDR3 DNA reads TGTGCCAGCAGTGCGGGGGATGAGACCCAGTACTTC. The J gene is TRBJ2-5, the V gene TRBV28, with TRBD2 matching over 7 bases. CDR1 and CDR2 (germline): MDHEN, SYDVKM. The CDR3 consists of 12 residues. With V trimmed by 5 bases and J by 5 bases, 2 bases remained unmatched.

In nucleotides, the CDR3 is TGTGCCAGCAGCTTAGGTGTTGGACTAGCGTCCGAGCAGTACTTC. Translated: CASSLGVGLASEQYF. The gene calls are TRBV7-8 and TRBJ2-7, with 9 bases matching TRBD2. Looked up from germline, CDR1 is SGHVS and CDR2 is FQNEAQ. The CDR3 has 15 residues. V dropped 1 base and J dropped 6; count of bases not matched to a gene: 7.

The chain combines TRBV7-8 with TRBJ1-5; the match to TRBD1 covers 7 bases. The CDR3 totals 16 residues. Germline V gives CDR1 SGHVS, CDR2 FQNEAQ. The V gene end was trimmed by 5 bases and the J gene end by 3 bases; junction bases not matched to a gene: 10. The CDR3 bases are TGTGCCAGCAGCCCCAGACAGGGTATGGACAATCAGCCCCAGCATTTT. This encodes CASSPRQGMDNQPQHF.

In its sample, this clonotype was seen many times. The V and J genes are TRBV7-3 and TRBJ2-3; D not resolved. Germline CDR1 reads SGHTA; CDR2 reads FQGTGA. V lost 2 bases and J lost 1, with 7 bases in between. The CDR3 spans 14 residues. The CDR3 spells CASSLLGGTDTQYF. CDR3 in DNA: TGTGCCAGCAGCTTACTTGGGGGCACAGATACGCAGTATTTT.

This CDR3 reads CASSEGSGGYTGELFF. Written as DNA, the CDR3 is TGTGCCAGCAGTGAAGGTAGCGGGGGATACACCGGGGAGCTGTTTTTT. V and J are TRBV2 and TRBJ2-2, with 9 bases aligning to TRBD2. After removal of 1 base from V and 3 bases from J, the junction contained 3 bases not matched to a gene. The CDR3 has 16 residues. Germline lookup yields CDR1 SNHLY and CDR2 FYNNEI.

This clonotype has more than one count but fewer than ten. The rearrangement uses TRBV20-1 and TRBJ1-2; TRBD1 might be the D (5 bases). Germline lookup yields CDR1 DFQATT and CDR2 SNEGSKA (reference sequence). CDR3 length equals 12 residues. V lost 5 bases, J lost 8 bases, and 15 bases lay in between. CDR3 loop: CSAFTTDKGYTF. CDR3 DNA: TGCAGTGCTTTTACTACGGACAAGGGCTACACCTTC.

The V and J genes are TRBV6-5 and TRBJ2-2; D perhaps matches TRBD1 (6 bases). Germline V CDR1 and CDR2: MNHEY, SVGAGI. The V and J ends lost 6 bases and 7 bases respectively, with 12 bases between them. The CDR3 has 13 residues. CDR3 loop: CASSYRESGELFF. The CDR3 bases are TGTGCCAGCAGCTACAGGGAGAGCGGGGAGCTGTTTTTT.

The chain joins TRBV2 to TRBJ1-4; TRBD1 matches 9 bases. The ends lost 7 bases at V and 8 bases at J; junction bases unmatched: 8. Germline V lookup: CDR1 SNHLY, CDR2 FYNNEI. The CDR3 runs 14 residues. The CDR3 DNA sequence: TGTGCCAGCACTGGTGGACAGGGGAACGAAAAACTGTTTTTT. This translates into CASTGGQGNEKLFF. Variable domain in full (rest from reference TRBV2 and TRBJ1-4): EPEVTQTPSHQVTQMGQEVILRCVPISNHLYFYWYRQILGQKVEFLVSFYNNEISEKSEIFDDQFSVERPDGSNFTLKIRSTKLEDSAMYFCASTGGQGNEKLFFGSGTQLSVL.

This clonotype was counted between two and nine times. The chain joins TRBV2 to TRBJ2-3; 7 bases fit TRBD1. Trimming took 6 bases from V and 1 from J; bases not matched to a gene: 7. The CDR3 has 15 residues. The germline gives CDR1 SNHLY, CDR2 FYNNEI. CDR3 sequence reads: CASRTNRGGTDTQYF. The DNA of the CDR3 is TGTGCCAGCAGAACCAACAGGGGCGGCACAGATACGCAGTATTTT.